Listed below are T cell receptor beta chains from one sample, sequenced in a study of long-term antiretroviral therapy in people with HIV. Libraries were prepared by immunoSEQ multiplex PCR; TCRdb keeps only in-frame clonotypes and omits some of them. The sample includes 25,000 to 30,000 clones, roughly 80% of them seen just once. This specimen was unsorted PBMCs, taken 3 years after starting antiretroviral therapy. The source is a man aged 35 to 55 with HIV. CDR3s include the opening cysteine and the closing phenylalanine or tryptophan. The order of the fields is D gene, clone size, V gene, J gene, CDR3 DNA, CDR3 protein. The D gene is left open where the match is weak. Some rows mark clone size as missing; the rest say once, few, many or name a class of expanded clone.

D: NA
size: NA
V: TRBV25-1
J: TRBJ2-1
DNA: TGTGCCAGCGGTGCTATCAATGAGCAGTTCTTC
CDR3: CASGAINEQFF

D: NA
size: NA
V: TRBV27
J: TRBJ1-1
DNA: TGTGCCAGCAGTCTACCGGGACAGAACACTGAAGCTTTCTTT
CDR3: CASSLPGQNTEAFF

D: TRBD1
size: NA
V: TRBV10-3
J: TRBJ1-1
DNA: TGTGCCATCAGTGAGGGACAGGGTATCACTGAAGCTTTCTTT
CDR3: CAISEGQGITEAFF

D: NA
size: few
V: TRBV4-3
J: TRBJ2-7
DNA: TGCGCCAGCAGCCCTGGCTGGGGCTACGAGCAGTACTTC
CDR3: CASSPGWGYEQYF

D: NA
size: NA
V: TRBV11-2
J: TRBJ1-2
DNA: TGTGCCAGCAGCCAAAGAGTGTCGGACTATGGCTACACCTTC
CDR3: CASSQRVSDYGYTF

D: NA
size: few
V: TRBV7-6
J: TRBJ2-7
DNA: TGTGCCAGCAGCTTGGGGGGTTCTAGCTCCTACGAGCAGTACTTC
CDR3: CASSLGGSSSYEQYF

D: TRBD1
size: NA
V: TRBV4-3
J: TRBJ1-1
DNA: TGCGCCAGCAGCCAAACCGGGACAGGGGATACTGAAGCTTTCTTT
CDR3: CASSQTGTGDTEAFF

D: NA
size: NA
V: TRBV21-1
J: TRBJ2-3
DNA: TGTGCCAGCAGCAAATCAGGACCAGCTAGCACAGATACGCAGTATTTT
CDR3: CASSKSGPASTDTQYF

D: TRBD1
size: NA
V: TRBV28
J: TRBJ2-2
DNA: TGTGCCAGCAGTTTTCAGGGGGCCGGGGAGCTGTTTTTT
CDR3: CASSFQGAGELFF

D: TRBD1
size: NA
V: TRBV30
J: TRBJ1-1
DNA: TGTGCCTGGATCCTCCCCCCAGGGGGGGGTCCTGAAGCTTTCTTT
CDR3: CAWILPPGGGPEAFF

D: NA
size: NA
V: TRBV29-1
J: TRBJ1-2
DNA: TGCAGCGTTGAGGACTATGGCTACACCTTC
CDR3: CSVEDYGYTF

D: TRBD1
size: NA
V: TRBV27
J: TRBJ1-2
DNA: TGTGCCAGCAGTCACGGGACAGCTTATGGCTACACCTTC
CDR3: CASSHGTAYGYTF

D: TRBD1
size: NA
V: TRBV11-2
J: TRBJ2-4
DNA: TGTGCCAGCAGCCTACGACAGGGGAGCATTCAGTACTTC
CDR3: CASSLRQGSIQYF

D: NA
size: once
V: TRBV7-9
J: TRBJ2-1
DNA: TGTGCCAGCAGCTTAGGGGGCCTATACAATGAGCAGTTCTTC
CDR3: CASSLGGLYNEQFF

D: NA
size: NA
V: TRBV6-1
J: TRBJ2-7
DNA: TGTGCCAGCACCCCAGAAGGCTACGAGCAGTACTTC
CDR3: CASTPEGYEQYF

D: NA
size: NA
V: TRBV6-1
J: TRBJ2-3
DNA: TGTGCCAGCGCTACCGGGACCGAACCCGATACGCAGTATTTT
CDR3: CASATGTEPDTQYF

D: NA
size: NA
V: TRBV30
J: TRBJ1-1
DNA: TGTGCCTGGAGTGAGTCCAGAGGTCTTGGAGCTTTCTTT
CDR3: CAWSESRGLGAFF

D: NA
size: NA
V: TRBV9
J: TRBJ2-7
DNA: TGTGCCAGCAGCGTAGAAGGAGGAGAGAGAGGCTCCTACGAGCAGTACTTC
CDR3: CASSVEGGERGSYEQYF

D: NA
size: NA
V: TRBV10-3
J: TRBJ2-3
DNA: TGTGCCATCAGTATCGGCGGGAACACAGATACGCAGTATTTT
CDR3: CAISIGGNTDTQYF

D: NA
size: few
V: TRBV9
J: TRBJ2-7
DNA: TGTGCCAGCAGCGTAGGGGAGACGGACAGATCCAACAAGCAGTACTTC
CDR3: CASSVGETDRSNKQYF